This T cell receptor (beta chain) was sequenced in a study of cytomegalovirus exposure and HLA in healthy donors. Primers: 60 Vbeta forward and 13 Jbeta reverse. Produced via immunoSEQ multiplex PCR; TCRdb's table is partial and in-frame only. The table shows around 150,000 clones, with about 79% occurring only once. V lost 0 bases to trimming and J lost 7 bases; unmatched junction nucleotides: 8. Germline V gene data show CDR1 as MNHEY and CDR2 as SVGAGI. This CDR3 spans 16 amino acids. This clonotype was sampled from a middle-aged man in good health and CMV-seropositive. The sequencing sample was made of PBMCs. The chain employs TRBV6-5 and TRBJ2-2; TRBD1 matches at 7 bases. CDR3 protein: CASSYSVTGRGGELFF. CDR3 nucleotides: TGTGCCAGCAGTTACTCGGTGACAGGGCGAGGCGGGGAGCTGTTTTTT.